This is a list of T cell receptor beta chains from one sample in a study of blood T cell repertoires in COVID-19. Here immunoSEQ multiplex PCR was the method, and the copy in TCRdb shows in-frame clones only, minus some. The sample comprises approximately 65,000 clones, over 75% of which are singletons, and around a sixth rests with the top ten. The sequenced sample was peripheral blood. The receptor set was obtained from a man in his 60s with acute or convalescent COVID-19. The CDR3 runs from the conserved cysteine through the conserved F or W. The order of the fields is D gene, J gene, clone size, V gene, CDR3 DNA, CDR3 protein. A D gene is named only where the DNA matches it firmly. Clone size is not always given. Where it is, it says once, few, many or a class for expanded clones.

>TRBD2|TRBJ2-5|NA|TRBV27
TGTGCCAGCAGTCCCAAGACTAGCGGGAGTGAGACCCAGTACTTC
CASSPKTSGSETQYF
>NA|TRBJ2-5|NA|TRBV4-1
TGCGCCAGCAGCCAAGTGGGGACAACGGAGACCCAGTACTTC
CASSQVGTTETQYF
>NA|TRBJ1-1|few|TRBV19
TGTGCCAGTAGTATGCCAGGGATAACTGAAGCTTTCTTT
CASSMPGITEAFF
>NA|TRBJ1-5|NA|TRBV15
TGTGCCACCAGCGTACAGGGAGGCAATCAGCCCCAGCATTTT
CATSVQGGNQPQHF
>TRBD1|TRBJ2-5|NA|TRBV27
TGTGCCAGCCGACTTGGACAGGCAATACAAGAGACCCAGTACTTC
CASRLGQAIQETQYF
>TRBD1|TRBJ2-1|NA|TRBV11-2
TGTGCCAGCAGCAGGGACAGGCACTACAATGAGCAGTTCTTC
CASSRDRHYNEQFF
>NA|TRBJ1-6|NA|TRBV7-8
TGTGCCAGCAGCTCCACTCCGGGGCTTTTTGATCAGGGGTCACCCCTCCACTTT
CASSSTPGLFDQGSPLHF
>TRBD2|TRBJ2-7|NA|TRBV28
TGTGCCAGCAGCCCCGGGACTAGCGACTCCTACGAGCAGTACTTC
CASSPGTSDSYEQYF
>NA|TRBJ2-7|NA|TRBV28
TGTGCCAGCAGTCCCCGGGGGTCAGTCTACGAGCAGTACTTC
CASSPRGSVYEQYF
>NA|TRBJ2-3|NA|TRBV7-9
TGTGCCAGCAGCATCGCCGGGACTAGCACAGATACGCAGTATTTT
CASSIAGTSTDTQYF
>TRBD1|TRBJ1-2|NA|TRBV4-2
TGTGCCAGCAGCCACCCGGACAGGGTGGGCTATGGCTACACCTTC
CASSHPDRVGYGYTF
>NA|TRBJ2-7|NA|TRBV5-4
TGTGCCAGCAGTGGGGGCCGCCCCAACGAGCAGTACTTC
CASSGGRPNEQYF
>NA|TRBJ2-5|NA|TRBV7-2
TGTGCCAGCAGCCTTAATCGAGAGACCCAGTACTTC
CASSLNRETQYF